The 15 T cell receptor beta chains listed next were all sequenced from one sample in a study of a mutant IDH1 vaccine in newly diagnosed glioma. Measured with immunoSEQ multiplex PCR; TCRdb has only the in-frame clones, and not every one. This table holds about 41,000 clones, about four fifths found once. These receptors are not linked to any known antigen. Time point denoted: week 23, last vaccination. Vaccine doses each comprised 300 ug of mutant IDH1 20-mer peptide, with topical imiquimod. Sequenced here: PBMCs, sampled from a glioma patient whose treatment included an IDH1 peptide vaccine. Receptor source: a woman in her forties with glioma. Some clones in this sample may be carry-over from other donors' samples.

The chain is built from TRBV4-1 and TRBJ2-1, with D tentatively TRBD2 (7 bases). Trimming pared 3 bases from V and 7 bases from J, leaving 19 bases between. This CDR3 is built from 16 residues. The V gene's germline CDR1 is MGHRA and CDR2 YSYEKL. The CDR3 nucleotides are TGCGCCAGCAGCCAGGGATACGGGGGGCTCGGTAATGAGCAGTTCTTC. As protein: CASSQGYGGLGNEQFF.

The chain couples TRBV28 to TRBJ2-7; D gene unclear. The germline gives CDR1 MDHEN, CDR2 SYDVKM. The CDR3 contains 13 residues. V was cut by 2 bases and J by 7 bases, with 12 bases left in between. Here the CDR3 DNA reads TGTGCCAGCAGTTTAGAAGGGATTGGAGAGCAGTACTTC. This sequence encodes CASSLEGIGEQYF.

V gene TRBV7-2 combines with J gene TRBJ2-1; maybe TRBD2 (6 bases). Deletions cut 7 bases from V and 0 bases from J, with 13 bases between. This CDR3 has 15 amino acids. Germline V lookup: CDR1 SGHTA, CDR2 FQGNSA. The CDR3 here is CASTPSGDSYNEQFF. CDR3 nucleotide sequence: TGTGCCAGCACCCCCTCGGGAGACTCCTACAATGAGCAGTTCTTC. The variable domain in full, with the rest retrieved from reference TRBV7-2 and TRBJ2-1, is GAGVSQSPSNKVTEKGKDVELRCDPISGHTALYWYRQSLGQGLEFLIYFQGNSAPDKSGLPSDRFSAERTGGSVSTLTIQRTQQEDSAVYLCASTPSGDSYNEQFFGPGTRLTVL.

The chain has TRBV28 and TRBJ1-4, with a weak D call TRBD1 (5 bases). This CDR3 spans 14 amino acids. The ends were cut back, 10 bases at V and 5 bases at J, with 17 bases in the middle. Germline CDR1 and CDR2: MDHEN and SYDVKM. The CDR3 here is CATAPRGGNEKLFF. In nucleotides, the CDR3 is TGTGCCACCGCCCCCCGCGGGGGAAATGAAAAACTGTTTTTT.

The chain employs TRBV30 and TRBJ1-3; no clear D gene. Germline V lookup: CDR1 GTSNPN, CDR2 SVGIG (reference sequence). The CDR3 sequence is 13 residues long. The ends were cut back, 0 bases at V and 4 bases at J, with 7 bases in the middle. CDR3: CAWSVLRGNTIYF. The CDR3 coding sequence is TGTGCCTGGAGTGTACTTAGAGGAAACACCATATATTTT.

The chain links TRBV5-1 to TRBJ1-1; D is perhaps TRBD1 (5 bases). The CDR3 has 17 amino acids. In germline, CDR1 is SGHRS, CDR2 YFSETQ. V was shortened by 6 bases and J by 1 base, with 22 bases between the two germline ends. The CDR3 region is CASIVSPFGGENTEAFF. CDR3 sequence (DNA): TGCGCCAGCATAGTCTCGCCGTTTGGGGGGGAGAACACTGAAGCTTTCTTT.

V is TRBV10-2 and J is TRBJ2-1; a weak D match, TRBD1 (6 bases). Germline V lookup: CDR1 WSHSY, CDR2 SAAADI. Between the trimmed V and J ends, which lost 3 bases and 5 bases, there was a span of 11 bases. The CDR3 spans 14 residues. The CDR3 sequence: CASSETGNHNEQFF. The CDR3 DNA sequence: TGCGCCAGCAGTGAAACAGGGAACCACAATGAGCAGTTCTTC.

The chain couples TRBV7-8 to TRBJ2-7; TRBD2 agrees at 7 bases. This CDR3 has 17 amino acids. The J segment lost 5 bases and the V segment lost 1 base, leaving 14 bases of the junction unmatched. Germline CDR1 SGHVS, CDR2 FQNEAQ. The CDR3 DNA is TGTGCCAGCAGCTTAGTGACGGGACTAAGCGGGGCAGACGAGCAGTACTTC. Amino acids: CASSLVTGLSGADEQYF.

The chain links TRBV4-1 to TRBJ1-2, with D unclear. From germline, CDR1 is MGHRA and CDR2 YSYEKL. The V end was cut by 0 bases, the J end by 5 bases, with 4 bases between. The CDR3 contains 12 residues. The CDR3 DNA sequence: TGCGCCAGCAGCCAAGATCGGTATGGCTACACCTTC. This gives the protein CASSQDRYGYTF.

CDR3 residues: CASSLRANSDEKLFF. As DNA, the CDR3 is TGCGCCAGCAGCCTACGGGCAAATTCGGACGAAAAACTGTTTTTT. The rearrangement links TRBV4-3 to TRBJ1-4; D call uncertain. The CDR3 length is 15 residues. The V gene's germline CDR1 is LGHNA and CDR2 YSLEER. V was trimmed by 4 bases and J by 8 bases, leaving 17 bases between them.

This chain uses TRBV27 with TRBJ2-5, with D unclear. This CDR3 has 14 amino acids. V lost 2 bases, J lost 5 bases, and 12 bases lay in between. CDR1 and CDR2 (germline): MNHEY, SMNVEV (reference sequence). The CDR3 region has the DNA TGTGCCAGCAGTTTACGGAAGGTCGACGAGACCCAGTACTTC. This codes for CASSLRKVDETQYF.

This clone was found once. The chain is built from TRBV2 and TRBJ1-5; a possible D gene is TRBD1 (5 bases). CDR3 length: 11 residues. The V gene's germline CDR1 is SNHLY and CDR2 FYNNEI. Deletions cut 8 bases from V and 9 bases from J, with 11 bases between. In DNA, the CDR3 is TGTGCCAGCGTTGGGGGGGGGCCCCAGCATTTT. Translated: CASVGGGPQHF.

This clone occurred a few times. The chain employs TRBV27 and TRBJ1-1; unclear D gene. The CDR3 runs 15 residues. Germline CDR1 is MNHEY and CDR2 is SMNVEV (reference sequence). With 2 bases removed from V and 0 bases from J, the gap between germline ends came to 10 bases. In DNA form, the CDR3 reads TGTGCCAGCAGTTTAGGAGGCAGCTTGAACACTGAAGCTTTCTTT. Encoded protein: CASSLGGSLNTEAFF.

This clone was detected a few times. The rearrangement uses TRBV2 and TRBJ2-1; TRBD2 matches at 7 bases. Trimming removed 7 bases from V and 4 bases from J; junction bases left unmatched: 7. The CDR3 has 14 amino acids. Germline-derived CDR1 and CDR2 are SNHLY and FYNNEI. As DNA, the CDR3 is TGTGCCAGCAACACGGGGGGTCGTTACAATGAGCAGTTCTTC. Translated, it gives CASNTGGRYNEQFF.

This clone is a singleton in its sample. This chain links TRBV5-6 with TRBJ2-7, with TRBD1 identical over 7 bases. CDR1 is SGHDT, CDR2 YYEEEE, per germline. Trimming took 0 bases from V and 6 from J; bases not matched to a gene: 3. The CDR3 is 13 amino acids. The CDR3 DNA follows: TGTGCCAGCAGCTTGGAGGGGGCCTTCGAGCAGTACTTC. Its translation is CASSLEGAFEQYF.